Sequencing of this T cell receptor (beta chain) was carried out in a study of T cells after posttransplantation cyclophosphamide. General study findings and limits: TRB clonality was highly associated with recipient CMV seropositivity and reactivation. Donor-recipient repertoire similarity was low at 1-2 months, rising over year one.

Some clones are missing from TCRdb's copy, which holds only in-frame ones; the method was immunoSEQ multiplex PCR. The sample includes 40,000 to 45,000 clones, none of them occurring once. This CDR3 is 16 amino acids long. Germline CDR1 and CDR2: LNHDA and SQIVND (reference sequence). Trimming at V came to 6 bases and at J to 7 bases, leaving 10 bases not matched to a gene. This clone occurred a few times. The antigen remains undetermined. Peripheral blood was collected from the related graft donor on the marrow donation day. The V call is TRBV19, the J call TRBJ1-6; 9 bases map to TRBD1. Sequencing input: PBMCs. This TCR derives from a man aged 35 to 55 in good health, CMV-negative, and a related stem cell transplant donor. The CDR3 here is CASRTNSGTGNSPLHF. The CDR3 DNA sequence: TGTGCCAGTAGGACAAATTCCGGGACAGGGAATTCACCCCTCCACTTT.